The present T cell receptor (beta chain) was sequenced within a study of cytomegalovirus exposure and HLA in healthy donors. Study conclusions and caveats: A later analysis, which compared TCR beta chains of equal frequency, found the HLA-associated ones more clonally expanded. Overall, roughly 170 TCR beta chains were annotated as cytomegalovirus-associated. Sequencing likely produced, as an artifact, a cluster of highly shared sequence variants. The classifier reportedly diagnosed cytomegalovirus status with high sensitivity and specificity.

Concerning this clone itself: Its target is unknown.

The PCR was carried out with 60 Vbeta primers and 13 Jbeta primers. Using immunoSEQ multiplex PCR, the repertoire was profiled, and TCRdb retains in-frame clones only, with some absent. The sample has 150,000 or so clones; 75% are singletons. The CDR3 covers 19 residues. Germline lookup yields CDR1 KGHSH and CDR2 LQKENI. V was shortened by 1 base and J by 4 bases, with 25 bases between the two germline ends. The chain is built from TRBV18 and TRBJ2-5; the D gene is possibly TRBD1 (6 bases). The sequencing input was PBMCs. This receptor was taken from a man in his late teens or twenties in good health and CMV-seropositive. CDR3 nucleotides: TGTGCCAGCTCACCACGTAAACTGAAACCGGGACAATATGTAGAGACCCAGTACTTC. Translated: CASSPRKLKPGQYVETQYF.